These T cell receptor beta chains were read from a single sample in a study of cytotoxic CD8 clonotypes in ibrutinib-treated CLL. Clones were read by immunoSEQ multiplex PCR, and TCRdb kept only the in-frame ones, dropping some. The sample carries 9,500 to 12,000 clones, about 81% recorded once. This sample comprised PBMCs, obtained at disease progression, from a patient treated with ibrutinib. These receptors originate from a human donor with chronic lymphocytic leukemia. Each CDR3 is given with its conserved first and last residue. The D gene is left open where the match is weak. For some rows the clone size is stated as once, few or many, or as a class when expanded; others skip it.

d_gene	v_gene	j_gene	abundance	CDR3nt	CDR3aa
.	TRBV5-5	TRBJ2-5	.	TGTGCCAGCAGCTCGAGTTCAGGGCTGGAGACCCAGTACTTC	CASSSSSGLETQYF
.	TRBV13	TRBJ2-2	once	TGTGCCAGCAGCGGGGGAGACGGGGAGCTGTTTTTT	CASSGGDGELFF
.	TRBV5-1	TRBJ1-2	.	TGCGCCAGCAGCTTGGCCAGAGGCCCCAGGTACTATGGCTACACCTTC	CASSLARGPRYYGYTF
.	TRBV5-4	TRBJ1-1	.	TGTGCCAGCAAAGGAGCGGGGGTCTTGAACACTGAAGCTTTCTTT	CASKGAGVLNTEAFF
.	TRBV7-9	TRBJ2-7	.	TGTGCCAGCAGCTTTTGGGGGCCGAGCTCCTACGAGCAGTACTTC	CASSFWGPSSYEQYF
TRBD2	TRBV6-1	TRBJ2-7	.	TGTGCCAGCAGTGAAATCCTAGCGGCTGCCTACGAGCAGTACTTC	CASSEILAAAYEQYF
.	TRBV19	TRBJ2-6	.	TGTGCCAGTAGTATATCCGGTCAGGGAGTCGCTGGGGCCAACGTCCTGACTTTC	CASSISGQGVAGANVLTF
.	TRBV6-4	TRBJ2-3	.	TGTGCCAGCAGTGACGCACAGACAGATACGCAGTATTTT	CASSDAQTDTQYF
.	TRBV11-2	TRBJ2-2	.	TGTGCCAGCAGCCGCGGGGACTTGAACACCGGGGAGCTGTTTTTT	CASSRGDLNTGELFF
.	TRBV4-1	TRBJ2-1	.	TGCGCCAGCAGCCGGGACTCCTTCTGGGAGCAGTTCTTC	CASSRDSFWEQFF
.	TRBV11-2	TRBJ2-6	.	TGTGCCAGCAGAACTTTCCTAGCCGCCTGGTCTGGGGCCAACGTCCTGACTTTC	CASRTFLAAWSGANVLTF
.	TRBV11-2	TRBJ2-5	.	TGTGCCAGCACCCCAGGGGCCGTTTGGCAAGAGACCCAGTACTTC	CASTPGAVWQETQYF
TRBD2	TRBV11-2	TRBJ2-1	.	TGTGCCAGCAGCCAAACTAGCGGGGCGGGCAATGAGCAGTTCTTC	CASSQTSGAGNEQFF
.	TRBV19	TRBJ2-6	.	TGTGCCAGTATGGGGGTAAGCAGGAAAGCGGGGGCCAACGTCCTGACTTTC	CASMGVSRKAGANVLTF
.	TRBV5-4	TRBJ2-7	.	TGTGCCAGCAGCTTGGCTTGGGGATCCTACGAGCAGTACTTC	CASSLAWGSYEQYF
.	TRBV19	TRBJ2-7	.	TGTGCCAGTAGTACGCAGGGCAGCTCCTACGAGCAGTACTTC	CASSTQGSSYEQYF
TRBD2	TRBV7-3	TRBJ2-2	.	TGTGCCAGCAGCACCGGACTAGCGGGGAACACCGGGGAGCTGTTTTTT	CASSTGLAGNTGELFF
TRBD1	TRBV4-2	TRBJ2-1	.	TGTGCCAGCAGCCAGGACCCGGGACAGCCCTACAATGAGCAGTTCTTC	CASSQDPGQPYNEQFF
TRBD1	TRBV19	TRBJ1-5	.	TGTGCCAGTAGTATAACGGGACAGGGGCCCGGTCAGCCCCAGCATTTT	CASSITGQGPGQPQHF
.	TRBV11-2	TRBJ2-7	.	TGTGCCAGCAGCTTCCTGGAGGACTATCGATACGAGCAGTACTTC	CASSFLEDYRYEQYF
.	TRBV5-6	TRBJ2-7	.	TGTGCCAGCAGCCTCAACAGGGTCTGGGGTTCCTACGAGCAGTACTTC	CASSLNRVWGSYEQYF
.	TRBV5-1	TRBJ2-5	.	TGCGCCAGCAGTGACAGCCAAGAGACCCAGTACTTC	CASSDSQETQYF
.	TRBV2	TRBJ2-6	.	TGTGCCAGCAACTTGGGACAAATCCTCTCTGGGGCCAACGTCCTGACTTTC	CASNLGQILSGANVLTF
.	TRBV7-9	TRBJ1-1	.	TGTGCCAGCAGCCCGGCCGGGGAACGGACCACTGAAGCTTTCTTT	CASSPAGERTTEAFF
.	TRBV6-1	TRBJ2-3	.	TGTGCCAGCAGTGAAAGCGGAACCCTGCAGTATTTT	CASSESGTLQYF
.	TRBV30	TRBJ2-1	.	TGTGCCGGGGCCAGCTCCTACAATGAGCAGTTCTTC	CAGASSYNEQFF
.	TRBV28	TRBJ2-6	.	TGTGCCAGCAGGGCCATTCGCCAGGGAACTTTTGGGGCCAACGTCCTGACTTTC	CASRAIRQGTFGANVLTF
TRBD2	TRBV28	TRBJ2-3	few	TGTGCCAGCAGTTTTCCGGTCCGACTAGCGGGAGAATCGAGCACAGATACGCAGTATTTT	CASSFPVRLAGESSTDTQYF
.	TRBV9	TRBJ1-4	.	TGTGCCAGCAGCGCCCTCTCGGGGGGAGGTGAAAAACTGTTTTTT	CASSALSGGGEKLFF
.	TRBV6-6	TRBJ2-3	.	TGTGCCAGCAGGCAAACCACAGATACGCAGTATTTT	CASRQTTDTQYF
.	TRBV11-2	TRBJ2-7	.	TGTGCCAGCAGCCCTGGGCGACAAGTATTAATCTACGAGCAGTACTTC	CASSPGRQVLIYEQYF
TRBD2	TRBV28	TRBJ2-3	.	TGTGCCAGCAGTTTCACCCCCGTGGGGACTAGCGGCACAGATACGCAGTATTTT	CASSFTPVGTSGTDTQYF
.	TRBV5-5	TRBJ1-2	few	TGTGCCAGCAGCTTGACAGCGTCATACTCTAACTATGGCTACACCTTC	CASSLTASYSNYGYTF
.	TRBV20-1	TRBJ2-1	.	TGCAGTGCTCTACGATACAATGAGCAGTTCTTC	CSALRYNEQFF
TRBD1	TRBV19	TRBJ2-1	.	TGTGCCAGTAGGCTAAGAGTGGGGACAGGGGCGAATGAGCAGTTCTTC	CASRLRVGTGANEQFF
.	TRBV6-6	TRBJ1-5	few	TGTGCCAGCAGTTACTCGGCCGGGAATCAGCCCCAGCATTTT	CASSYSAGNQPQHF
TRBD1	TRBV6-5	TRBJ2-7	.	TGTGCCAGCAGACACCGGGACAGGGGCTCCTACGAGCAGTACTTC	CASRHRDRGSYEQYF
.	TRBV9	TRBJ1-4	.	TGTGCCAGCAGCCTGGGGAGCGGGGGTGAAAAACTGTTTTTT	CASSLGSGGEKLFF
.	TRBV6-1	TRBJ2-3	.	TGTGCCAGCAGTGAACTAGGTGGATCCCCCCGGGATACGCAGTATTTT	CASSELGGSPRDTQYF
.	TRBV7-2	TRBJ2-4	.	TGTGCCAGCAGCTCAGGACCAAACATTCAGTACTTC	CASSSGPNIQYF
.	TRBV7-9	TRBJ2-6	.	TGTGCCAGCAGCCGCGGACTATCCGGGGCCAACGTCCTGACTTTC	CASSRGLSGANVLTF
.	TRBV7-9	TRBJ2-7	medium-sized	TGTGCCAGCAGCTCATACTACGAGCAGTACTTC	CASSSYYEQYF
TRBD1	TRBV7-3	TRBJ2-5	.	TGTGCCAGCAGCGGCACAGGGGGGGAGACCCAGTACTTC	CASSGTGGETQYF
TRBD2	TRBV9	TRBJ2-3	.	TGTGCCAGCAGCGGACTAGCGGGAGAAGATACGCAGTATTTT	CASSGLAGEDTQYF
.	TRBV30	TRBJ2-5	.	TGTGCCTGGAGTCGGGGTTCAGGGGAGACCCAGTACTTC	CAWSRGSGETQYF
.	TRBV7-3	TRBJ2-5	.	TGTGCCAGCAGCTCCCAGGGTAATAAAGAGACCCAGTACTTC	CASSSQGNKETQYF
.	TRBV28	TRBJ1-1	.	TGTGCCAGCAGTGTGGGTCTGGGGGGCACTGAAGCTTTCTTT	CASSVGLGGTEAFF
.	TRBV7-2	TRBJ1-5	few	TGTGCCAGCAGCTTATCCAGCCTCGGGAGTCGGCCCCAGCATTTT	CASSLSSLGSRPQHF
.	TRBV25-1	TRBJ2-7	few	TGTGCCAGCAGGACAGGCCGAACCTACGAGCAGTACTTC	CASRTGRTYEQYF
.	TRBV6-1	TRBJ2-2	.	TGTGCCAGCAGTGAACTGGGCCCGAACACCGGGGAGCTGTTTTTT	CASSELGPNTGELFF
.	TRBV9	TRBJ2-2	.	TGTGCCAGCACCCTCGGGGAAGGTTTCACGGGGGAGCTGTTTTTT	CASTLGEGFTGELFF
.	TRBV2	TRBJ2-1	.	TGTGCCAGCAGTGATCCGAGCGCCACAAATGAGCAGTTCTTC	CASSDPSATNEQFF
.	TRBV19	TRBJ2-6	.	TGTGCCAGTAGTTGGAGCCCTGGGGCCAACGTCCTGACTTTC	CASSWSPGANVLTF
TRBD2	TRBV30	TRBJ2-7	.	TGTGCCTGGAACCAACTAGCGGGAGCCGAGCAGTACTTC	CAWNQLAGAEQYF
.	TRBV30	TRBJ1-5	.	TGTGCCTGGAGTCTCCAAAATCAGCCCCAGCATTTT	CAWSLQNQPQHF